This T cell receptor (beta chain) was identified during a study of Ad26.COV2.S vaccination and SARS-CoV-2 variants. This sample's treatment: 19 received Ad26.COV2.S at low or high dose, single or two shots; 5 received placebo; per-sample allocation not given. Day 63 following the first vaccine or placebo injection was when the samples were taken. V gave up 0 bases and J gave up 1 base; unmatched junction bases: 13. The germline gives CDR1 LNHDA, CDR2 SQIVND (reference sequence). This CDR3 is built from 20 residues. Study results and caveats: After vaccination, substantial breadth of spike-specific CD8+ and CD4+ responses was reported.

TCRdb keeps only in-frame clones here, not all; method: immunoSEQ multiplex PCR. The sample lists around 450,000 clones; 90% were seen once. In this sample, this clone turned up once. The target antigen is unknown. The V and J genes are TRBV19 and TRBJ2-2; 8 bases match TRBD2. Specimen: peripheral blood, collected in a trial of Ad26.COV2.S vaccine versus placebo. The sequence was obtained from a person aged 18 to 65 who received the Ad26.COV2.S COVID-19 vaccine or a placebo. This CDR3 is CASSIDRTSLPSRNTGELFF. CDR3 coding DNA: TGTGCCAGTAGTATAGATCGGACTAGCCTTCCTTCCCGGAACACCGGGGAGCTGTTTTTT.